This T cell receptor beta chain was found in a study of CXCR3-negative and CXCR3-positive naive CD8 T cells. Study as a whole: The TRB read total, about 150 million, broke down to about 1.5 +/- 0.3 million reads per library. Study results and limitations: Against CXCR3-negative naive cells, CXCR3-positive naive cells showed more hydrophobic TRB CDR3s.

The germline CDR1 and CDR2 sequences are SGHRS and YFSETQ. CDR3 length equals 13 residues. Details on this clonotype: No antigen is known for it.

5' RACE that incorporated UMI labels was used to prepare the TRB cDNA libraries. Following a re-call of the 5' RACE reads, TCRdb has one entry per CDR3 protein and lacks DNA. The sample data list some 150,000 distinct CDR3 sequences. The sample consisted of naive CXCR3+ CD8+ T cells from blood. Described subset: CD45RO-CCR7+CD27+CD95- naive CD8+ T cells expressing CXCR3 (TNR3+). V gene TRBV5-1 combines with J gene TRBJ2-7. The receptor was derived from a human donor in good health. Some clones in this sample may be carry-over from other donors' samples. Here the CDR3 reads CASSLADEYEQYF.